In this sample, the clone carrying this T cell receptor (beta chain) turned up many times. This sample stems from a study of regulatory T cells in long-lasting Graves disease. Libraries of TCR beta came from iRepertoire HTBI primers plus Arm-PCR of CDR3 regions. TCRdb processed the multiplex PCR reads anew with MiXCR; each CDR3 protein has one entry. The sample lists hundreds of thousands of distinct CDR3 sequences; over 15% were seen once. The CDR3 loop spans 15 amino acids. V lost 2 bases to trimming and J lost 8 bases, with 19 bases between them. The germline V gene encodes CDR1 DFQATT and CDR2 SNEGSKA (reference sequence). As to time point: newly diagnosed GD, antithyroid drugs for less than 3 months. Extracted PBMC RNA gave rise to the TCR library. This sample was also put to use in a study of T cells in Graves' hyperthyroidism and ophthalmopathy. As that study records: Blood also held most thyroid clonotypes expanded beyond 0.001. Stable hyperthyroidism was separated from ophthalmopathy by a model based on 13 V-J features.

J is TRBJ2-1 and V is TRBV20-1; D might be TRBD1 (6 bases). This clonotype was obtained from a man aged 40-50 years with Graves disease. The starting material was peripheral blood mononuclear cells (PBMCs), obtained at new diagnosis, from a patient treated with antithyroid drugs. CDR3 nucleotide sequence: TGCAGTGCTAGAAGGTGGGGGCTAGCACGCGATGAGCAGTTCTTC. Its translation is CSARRWGLARDEQFF.